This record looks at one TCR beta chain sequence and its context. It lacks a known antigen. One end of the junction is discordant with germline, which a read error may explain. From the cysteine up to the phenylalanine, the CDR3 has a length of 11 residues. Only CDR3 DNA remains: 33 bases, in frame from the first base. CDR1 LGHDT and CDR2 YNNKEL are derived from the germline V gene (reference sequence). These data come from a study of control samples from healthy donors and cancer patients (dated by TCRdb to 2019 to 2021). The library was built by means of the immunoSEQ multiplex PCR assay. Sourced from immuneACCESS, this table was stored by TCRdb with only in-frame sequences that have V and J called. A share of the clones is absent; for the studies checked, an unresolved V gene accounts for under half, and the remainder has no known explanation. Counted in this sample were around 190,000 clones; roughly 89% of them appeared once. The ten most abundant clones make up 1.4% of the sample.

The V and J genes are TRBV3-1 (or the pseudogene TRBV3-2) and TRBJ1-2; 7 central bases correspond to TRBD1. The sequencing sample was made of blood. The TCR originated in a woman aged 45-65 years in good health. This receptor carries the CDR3 CASSQAGTAYF. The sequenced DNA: TGTGCCAGCAGCCAAGCTGGGACAGCCTACTTC.